This TCR beta chain is drawn from a study of blood T cells in healthy people across ages. Concerning this clonotype itself: Its matching antigen is unknown.

Through a sample-barcoded 5' primer and a J-beta primer mix, a second PCR was run for roughly 7 to 11 cycles. Researchers report that a template-switch adaptor with 12 random nucleotides tagged each cDNA molecule. TCRdb re-analysed the 5' RACE reads in MiXCR, keeping a single row per CDR3 protein. The profile shows approximately 360,000 distinct CDR3 sequences, approximately 52% of them singletons. Findings and caveats of the study: Roughly linear age-related decline in beta diversity appeared, significant by age approximately 40. A greater number of naive CD4+ cells and higher diversity distinguished long-lived donors from aged donors.

The clonotype comes from a man in his fifties or sixties in good health. Sequenced: blood.

DNA of the CDR3: TGTGCCAGCAGGGCGGGGACAGGCCGCTACACCTTC. It encodes CASRAGTGRYTF. This chain links TRBV12-3 or TRBV12-4 with TRBJ1-2, with 8 bases identical to TRBD1. With V trimmed by 6 bases and J by 9 bases, 6 bases remained unmatched. The CDR3 spans 12 residues.